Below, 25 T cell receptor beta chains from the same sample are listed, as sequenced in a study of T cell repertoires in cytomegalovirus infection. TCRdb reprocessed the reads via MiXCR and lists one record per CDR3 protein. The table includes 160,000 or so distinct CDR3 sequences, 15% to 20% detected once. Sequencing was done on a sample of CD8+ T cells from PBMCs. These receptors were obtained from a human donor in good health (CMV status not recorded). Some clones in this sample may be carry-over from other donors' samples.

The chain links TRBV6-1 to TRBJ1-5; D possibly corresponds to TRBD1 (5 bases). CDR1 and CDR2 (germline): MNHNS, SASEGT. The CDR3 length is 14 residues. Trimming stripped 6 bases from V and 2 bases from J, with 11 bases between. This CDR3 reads CASSPDSRNQPQHF. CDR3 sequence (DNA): TGTGCCAGCAGCCCTGACAGCCGCAATCAGCCCCAGCATTTT.

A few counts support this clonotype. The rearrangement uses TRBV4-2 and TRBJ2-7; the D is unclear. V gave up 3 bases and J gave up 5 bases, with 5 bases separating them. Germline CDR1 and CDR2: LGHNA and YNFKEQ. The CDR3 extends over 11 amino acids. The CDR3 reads CASSHFNEQYF. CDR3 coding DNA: TGTGCCAGCAGCCATTTCAACGAGCAGTACTTC.

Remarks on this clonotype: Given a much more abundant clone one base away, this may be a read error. The CDR3 region is CAISLVIAGLYNEQFF. The CDR3 region has the DNA TGTGCCATCAGCTTAGTAATAGCGGGTCTCTACAATGAGCAGTTCTTC. V usage is TRBV7-8 and J usage is TRBJ2-1; 7 nucleotides line up with TRBD2. From germline, CDR1 is SGHVS and CDR2 FQNEAQ. The CDR3 has 16 residues.

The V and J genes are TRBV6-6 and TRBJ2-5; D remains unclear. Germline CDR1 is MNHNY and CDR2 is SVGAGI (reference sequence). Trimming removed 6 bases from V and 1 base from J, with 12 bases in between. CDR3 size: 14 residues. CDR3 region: CASSPGPTQETQYF. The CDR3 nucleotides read TGTGCCAGCAGCCCTGGACCGACCCAAGAGACCCAGTACTTC.

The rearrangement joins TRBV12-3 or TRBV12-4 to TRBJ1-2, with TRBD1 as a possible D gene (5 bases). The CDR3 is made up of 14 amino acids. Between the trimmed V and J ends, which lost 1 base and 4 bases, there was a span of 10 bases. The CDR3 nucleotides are TGTGCCAGCAGTTTAGGGCCCGGGGGCTATGGCTACACCTTC. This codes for CASSLGPGGYGYTF.

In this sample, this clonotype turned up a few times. This CDR3 reads CASIGRAFFTFTDTQYF. As DNA, the CDR3 is TGTGCCAGCATCGGGAGGGCGTTCTTTACCTTCACAGATACGCAGTATTTT. The V and J genes are TRBV28 and TRBJ2-3; 8 nucleotides align to TRBD2. Trimming removed 7 bases from V and 2 bases from J; junction bases left unmatched: 14. CDR1 MDHEN and CDR2 SYDVKM come from the germline V gene. The CDR3 runs to 17 residues.

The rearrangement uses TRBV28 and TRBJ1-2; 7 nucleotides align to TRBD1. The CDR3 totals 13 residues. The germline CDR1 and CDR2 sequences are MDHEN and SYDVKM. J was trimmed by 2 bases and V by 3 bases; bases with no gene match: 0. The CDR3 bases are TGTGCCAGCAGTTTCAGGGGGAACTATGGCTACACCTTC. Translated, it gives CASSFRGNYGYTF.

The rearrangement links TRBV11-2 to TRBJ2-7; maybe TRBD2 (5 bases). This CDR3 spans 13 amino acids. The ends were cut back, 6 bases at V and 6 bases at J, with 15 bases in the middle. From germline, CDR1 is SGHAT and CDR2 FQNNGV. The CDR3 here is CASRLGSRAEQYF. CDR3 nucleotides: TGTGCCAGCAGACTGGGGTCGAGGGCCGAGCAGTACTTC.

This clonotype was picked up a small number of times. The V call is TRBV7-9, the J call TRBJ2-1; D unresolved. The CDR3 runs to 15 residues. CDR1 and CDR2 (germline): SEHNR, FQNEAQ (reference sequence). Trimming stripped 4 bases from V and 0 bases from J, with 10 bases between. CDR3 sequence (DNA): TGTGCCAGCAGCTCGGCGATGAGCTCCTACAATGAGCAGTTCTTC. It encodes CASSSAMSSYNEQFF.

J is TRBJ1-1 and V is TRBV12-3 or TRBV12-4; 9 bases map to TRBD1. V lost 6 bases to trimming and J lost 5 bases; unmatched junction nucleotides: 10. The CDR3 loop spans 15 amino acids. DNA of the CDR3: TGTGCCAGCAGCCAAGGACAGGGGCTAGAGACTGAAGCTTTCTTT. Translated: CASSQGQGLETEAFF.

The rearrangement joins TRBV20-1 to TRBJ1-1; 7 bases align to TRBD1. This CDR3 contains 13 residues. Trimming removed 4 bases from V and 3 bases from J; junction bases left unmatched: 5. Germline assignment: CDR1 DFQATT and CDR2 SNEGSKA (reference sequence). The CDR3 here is CSATTGSDTEAFF. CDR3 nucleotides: TGCAGTGCTACGACAGGGTCGGACACTGAAGCTTTCTTT.

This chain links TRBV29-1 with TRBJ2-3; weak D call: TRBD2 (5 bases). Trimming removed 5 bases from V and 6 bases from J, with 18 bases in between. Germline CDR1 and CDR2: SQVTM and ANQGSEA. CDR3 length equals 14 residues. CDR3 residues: CSVPTGLTRDTQYF. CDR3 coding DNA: TGCAGCGTTCCTACCGGACTCACGAGGGATACGCAGTATTTT.

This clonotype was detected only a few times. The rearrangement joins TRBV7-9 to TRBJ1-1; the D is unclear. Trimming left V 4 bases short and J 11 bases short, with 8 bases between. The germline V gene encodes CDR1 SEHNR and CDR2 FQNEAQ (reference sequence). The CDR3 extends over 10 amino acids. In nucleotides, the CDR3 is TGTGCCAGCAGCTCAACGGTTGCTTTCTTT. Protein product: CASSSTVAFF.

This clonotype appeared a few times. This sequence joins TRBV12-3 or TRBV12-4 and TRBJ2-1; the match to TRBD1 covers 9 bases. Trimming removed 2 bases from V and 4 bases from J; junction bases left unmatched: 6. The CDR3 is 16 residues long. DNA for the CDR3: TGTGCCAGCAGTTTATCCATGGGGACAGGGTACAATGAGCAGTTCTTC. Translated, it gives CASSLSMGTGYNEQFF.

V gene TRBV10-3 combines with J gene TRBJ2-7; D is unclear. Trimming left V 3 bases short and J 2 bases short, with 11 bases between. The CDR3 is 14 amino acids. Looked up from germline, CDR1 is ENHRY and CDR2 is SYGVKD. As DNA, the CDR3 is TGTGCCATCAGTGACCCCGATGTCGCCTACGAGCAGTACTTC. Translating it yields CAISDPDVAYEQYF.

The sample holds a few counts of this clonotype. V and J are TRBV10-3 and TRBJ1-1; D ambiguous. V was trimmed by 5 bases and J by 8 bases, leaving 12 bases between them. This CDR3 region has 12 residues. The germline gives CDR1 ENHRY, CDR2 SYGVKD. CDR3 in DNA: TGTGCCATCAGTCCTGGTGCGACAGAAGCTTTCTTT. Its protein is CAISPGATEAFF.

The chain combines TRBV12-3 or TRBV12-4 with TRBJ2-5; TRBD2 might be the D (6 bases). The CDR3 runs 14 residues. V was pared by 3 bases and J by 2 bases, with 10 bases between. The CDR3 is CASSLREYQETQYF. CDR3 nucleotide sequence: TGTGCCAGCAGTTTGCGGGAATATCAAGAGACCCAGTACTTC.

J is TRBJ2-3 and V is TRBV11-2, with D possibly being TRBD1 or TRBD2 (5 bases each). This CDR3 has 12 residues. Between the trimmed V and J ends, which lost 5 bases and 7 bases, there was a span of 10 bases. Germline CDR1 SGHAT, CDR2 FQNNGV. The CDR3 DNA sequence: TGTGCCAGCAGCCCCGAGGGGAATACGCAGTATTTT. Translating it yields CASSPEGNTQYF.

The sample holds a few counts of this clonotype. The CDR3 DNA sequence: TGTGCCCAGCAGTCCCCCGCACAGGGGGCCTACGAGCAGTACTTC. Its translation: CAQQSPAQGAYEQYF. The chain is built from TRBV2 and TRBJ2-7; 8 bases are a match to TRBD1. Germline CDR1 SNHLY, CDR2 FYNNEI. The CDR3 has 15 amino acids. V lost 11 bases and J lost 2; bases outside the gene matches: 14.

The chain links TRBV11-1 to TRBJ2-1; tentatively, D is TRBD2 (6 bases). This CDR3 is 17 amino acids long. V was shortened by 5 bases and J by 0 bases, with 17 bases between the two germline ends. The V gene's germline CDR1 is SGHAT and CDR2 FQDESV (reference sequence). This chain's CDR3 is CASSRIRGRSSYNEQFF. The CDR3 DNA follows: TGTGCCAGCAGCCGAATCCGTGGGAGGAGCTCCTACAATGAGCAGTTCTTC.

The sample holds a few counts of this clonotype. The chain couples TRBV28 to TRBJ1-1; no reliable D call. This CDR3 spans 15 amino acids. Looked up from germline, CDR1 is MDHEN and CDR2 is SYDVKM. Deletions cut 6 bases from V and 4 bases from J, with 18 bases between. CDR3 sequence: CASSLSEVIGTEAFF. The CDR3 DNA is TGTGCCAGCAGCCTAAGTGAGGTTATAGGCACTGAAGCTTTCTTT.

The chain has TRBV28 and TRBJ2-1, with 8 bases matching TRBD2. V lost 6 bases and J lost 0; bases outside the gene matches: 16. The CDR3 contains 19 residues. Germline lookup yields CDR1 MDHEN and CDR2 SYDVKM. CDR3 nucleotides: TGTGCCAGCAGCCATCTGATCAGAACCGGGACTAGCTCCTACAATGAGCAGTTCTTC. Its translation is CASSHLIRTGTSSYNEQFF.

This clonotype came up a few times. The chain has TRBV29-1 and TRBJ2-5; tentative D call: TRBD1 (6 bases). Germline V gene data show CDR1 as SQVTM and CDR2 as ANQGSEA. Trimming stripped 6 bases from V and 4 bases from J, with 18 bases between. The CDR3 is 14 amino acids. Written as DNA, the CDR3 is TGCAGCGTCCCCGGGACACTCGGGCGAGAGACCCAGTACTTC. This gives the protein CSVPGTLGRETQYF.

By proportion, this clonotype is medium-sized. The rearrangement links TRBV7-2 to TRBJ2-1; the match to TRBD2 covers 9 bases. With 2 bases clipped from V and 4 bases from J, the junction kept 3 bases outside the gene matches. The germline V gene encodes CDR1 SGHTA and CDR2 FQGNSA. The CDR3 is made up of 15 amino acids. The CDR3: CASSLISGGYNEQFF. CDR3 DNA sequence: TGTGCCAGCAGCTTAATTAGCGGGGGTTACAATGAGCAGTTCTTC.

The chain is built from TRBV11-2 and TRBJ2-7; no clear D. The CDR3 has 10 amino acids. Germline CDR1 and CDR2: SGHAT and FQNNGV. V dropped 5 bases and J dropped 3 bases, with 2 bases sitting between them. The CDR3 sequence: CASSHYEQYF. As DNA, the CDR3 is TGTGCCAGCAGCCACTACGAGCAGTACTTC.